This T cell receptor (beta chain) originates from a study of blood T cell repertoires in COVID-19. At the level of the study: The cDNA or gDNA used as material had been derived from T cells, B-cell-depleted T cells, or PBMCs.

This CDR3 has 14 amino acids. V shed 3 bases and J shed 1 base, with 7 bases lying between them. Germline V gene sequence: CDR1 LNHDA, CDR2 SQIVND (reference sequence). Cohorts were based on clinical histories the participants reported. Two negative PCRs, clearance, or symptom resolution characterized the recovered Cohort 3 donors. Sequenced by immunoSEQ multiplex PCR; TCRdb stores in-frame clones only, minus some. The data hold a few hundred thousand clones, with roughly 91% observed a single time. The sample taken for sequencing was PBMCs or T cells enriched from blood (not recorded which). This clonotype was obtained from a woman aged 25 to 39 who had recovered from COVID-19. This chain joins TRBV19 and TRBJ1-3; no clear D. This CDR3 reads CASSITGSGNTIYF. CDR3 DNA: TGTGCCAGTAGTATTACGGGATCTGGAAACACCATATATTTT.